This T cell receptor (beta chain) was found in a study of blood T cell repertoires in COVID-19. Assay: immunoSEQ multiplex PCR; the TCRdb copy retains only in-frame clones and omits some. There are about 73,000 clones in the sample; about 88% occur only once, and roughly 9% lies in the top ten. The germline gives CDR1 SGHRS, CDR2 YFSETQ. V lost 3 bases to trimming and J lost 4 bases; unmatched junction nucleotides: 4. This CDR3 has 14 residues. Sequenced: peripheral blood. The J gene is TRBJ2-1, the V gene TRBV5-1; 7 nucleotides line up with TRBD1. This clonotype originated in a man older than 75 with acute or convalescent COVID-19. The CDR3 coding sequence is TGCGCCAGCAGCTGGGGACAGCAATACAATGAGCAGTTCTTC. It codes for CASSWGQQYNEQFF.